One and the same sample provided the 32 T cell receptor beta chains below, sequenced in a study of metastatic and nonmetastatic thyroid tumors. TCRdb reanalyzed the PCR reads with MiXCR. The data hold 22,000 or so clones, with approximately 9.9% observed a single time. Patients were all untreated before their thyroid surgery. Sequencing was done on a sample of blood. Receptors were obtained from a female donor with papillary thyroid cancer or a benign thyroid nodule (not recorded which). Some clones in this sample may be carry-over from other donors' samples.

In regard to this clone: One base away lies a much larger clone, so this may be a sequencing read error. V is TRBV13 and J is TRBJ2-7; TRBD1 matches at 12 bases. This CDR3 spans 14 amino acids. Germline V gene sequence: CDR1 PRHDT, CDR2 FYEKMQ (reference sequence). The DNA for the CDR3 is TGTGCCATCAGCTTAGGGGACAGGGGGCGTGAGCAGTACTTC. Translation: CAISLGDRGREQYF.

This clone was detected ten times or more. As DNA, the CDR3 is TGTGCCAGCAGCTATAGCGGGAGCATGACCGGGGAGCTGTTTTTT. Translated: CASSYSGSMTGELFF. J is TRBJ2-2 and V is TRBV7-2; 9 positions agree with TRBD2. The V gene's germline CDR1 is SGHTA and CDR2 FQGNSA. This CDR3 has 15 amino acids. The J segment lost 5 bases and the V segment lost 4 bases, leaving 5 bases of the junction unmatched.

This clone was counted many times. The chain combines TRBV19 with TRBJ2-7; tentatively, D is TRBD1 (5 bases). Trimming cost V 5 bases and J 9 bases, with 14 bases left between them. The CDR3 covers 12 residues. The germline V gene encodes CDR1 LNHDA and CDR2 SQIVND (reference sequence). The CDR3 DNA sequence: TGTGCCAGTAGTTACGCAGGGTCTCGGCAGTACTTC. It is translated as CASSYAGSRQYF. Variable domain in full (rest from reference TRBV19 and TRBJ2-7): DGGITQSPKYLFRKEGQNVTLSCEQNLNHDAMYWYRQDPGQGLRLIYYSQIVNDFQKGDIAEGYSVSREKKESFPLTVTSAQKNPTAFYLCASSYAGSRQYFGPGTRLTVT.

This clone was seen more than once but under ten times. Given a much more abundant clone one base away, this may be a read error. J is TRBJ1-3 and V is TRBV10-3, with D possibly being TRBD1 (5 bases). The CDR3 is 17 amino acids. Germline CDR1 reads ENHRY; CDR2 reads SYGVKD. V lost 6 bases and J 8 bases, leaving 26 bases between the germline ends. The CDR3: CAISLPDKLGVSDTIYF. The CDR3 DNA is TGTGCCATCAGCCTACCCGACAAATTGGGGGTATCGGACACCATATATTTT.

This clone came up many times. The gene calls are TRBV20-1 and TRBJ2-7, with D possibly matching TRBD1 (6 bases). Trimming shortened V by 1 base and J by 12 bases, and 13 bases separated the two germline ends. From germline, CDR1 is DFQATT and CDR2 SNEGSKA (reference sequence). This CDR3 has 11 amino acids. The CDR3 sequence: CSARGQTGWYF. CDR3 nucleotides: TGCAGTGCTAGAGGTCAAACAGGGTGGTACTTC.

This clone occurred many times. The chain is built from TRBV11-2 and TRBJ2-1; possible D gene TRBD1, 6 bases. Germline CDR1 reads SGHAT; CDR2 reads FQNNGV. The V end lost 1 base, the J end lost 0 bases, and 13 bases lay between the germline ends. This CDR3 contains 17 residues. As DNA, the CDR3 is TGTGCCAGCAGCTTAGGGACAGTATCCCCCTCCTACAATGAGCAGTTCTTC. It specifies CASSLGTVSPSYNEQFF.

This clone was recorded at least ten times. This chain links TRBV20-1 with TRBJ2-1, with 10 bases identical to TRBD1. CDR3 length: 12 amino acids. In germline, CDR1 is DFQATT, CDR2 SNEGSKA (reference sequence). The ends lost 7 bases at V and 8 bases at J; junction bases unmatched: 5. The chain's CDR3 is CSGTGGSDEQFF. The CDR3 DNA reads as TGCAGTGGGACAGGGGGGAGTGATGAGCAGTTCTTC.

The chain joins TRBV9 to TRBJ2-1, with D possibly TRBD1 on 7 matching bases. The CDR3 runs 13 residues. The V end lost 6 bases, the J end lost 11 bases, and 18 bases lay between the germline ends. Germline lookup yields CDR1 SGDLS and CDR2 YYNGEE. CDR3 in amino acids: CASNRGGTDQQFF. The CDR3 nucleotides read TGTGCCAGCAACAGAGGGGGGACAGACCAGCAGTTCTTC.

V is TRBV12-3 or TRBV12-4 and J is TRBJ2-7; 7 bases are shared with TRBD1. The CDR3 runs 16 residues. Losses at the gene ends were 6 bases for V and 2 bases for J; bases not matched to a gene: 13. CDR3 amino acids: CASSLRPGQSTYEQYF. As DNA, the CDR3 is TGTGCCAGCAGCCTTAGGCCGGGACAGTCAACCTACGAGCAGTACTTC.

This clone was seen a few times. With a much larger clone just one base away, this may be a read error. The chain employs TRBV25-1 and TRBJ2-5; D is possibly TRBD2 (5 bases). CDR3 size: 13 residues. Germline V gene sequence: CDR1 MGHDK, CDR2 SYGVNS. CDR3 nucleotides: TGTGCCAGCGGTGAGGGTCCTTCGGAGACCCAGTACTTC. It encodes CASGEGPSETQYF.

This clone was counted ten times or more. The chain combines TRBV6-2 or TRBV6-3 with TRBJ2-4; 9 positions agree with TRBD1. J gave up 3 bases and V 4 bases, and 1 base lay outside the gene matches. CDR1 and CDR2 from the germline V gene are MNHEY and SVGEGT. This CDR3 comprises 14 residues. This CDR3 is CASSSGQGKNIQYF. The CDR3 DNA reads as TGTGCCAGCAGTTCGGGACAGGGCAAAAACATTCAGTACTTC.

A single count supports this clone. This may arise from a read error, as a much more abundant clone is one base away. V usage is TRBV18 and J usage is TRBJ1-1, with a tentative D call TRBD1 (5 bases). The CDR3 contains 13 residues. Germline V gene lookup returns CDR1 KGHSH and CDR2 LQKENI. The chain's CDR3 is CDSSSGTNTEAFF. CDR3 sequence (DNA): TGTGACAGCTCCTCAGGGACGAACACTGAAGCTTTCTTT.

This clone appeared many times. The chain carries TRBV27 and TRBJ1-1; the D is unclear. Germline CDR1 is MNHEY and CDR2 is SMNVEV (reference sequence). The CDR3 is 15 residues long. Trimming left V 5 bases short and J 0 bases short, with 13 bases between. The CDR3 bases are TGTGCCAGCAGTGATAATGTGGGAATGAACACTGAAGCTTTCTTT. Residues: CASSDNVGMNTEAFF.

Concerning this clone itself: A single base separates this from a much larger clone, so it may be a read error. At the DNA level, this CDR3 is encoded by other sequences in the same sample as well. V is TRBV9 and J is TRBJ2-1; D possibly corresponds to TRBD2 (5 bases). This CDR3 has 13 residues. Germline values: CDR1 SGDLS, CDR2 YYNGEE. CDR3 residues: CASSVALSNEQFF. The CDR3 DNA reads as TGTGCCAGTAGCGTAGCCTTGAGCAATGAGCAGTTCTTC.

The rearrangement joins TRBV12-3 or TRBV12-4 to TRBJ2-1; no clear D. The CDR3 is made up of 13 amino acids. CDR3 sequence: CARTLRFYNEQFF. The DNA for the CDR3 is TGTGCAAGAACCCTGCGGTTCTACAATGAGCAGTTCTTC.

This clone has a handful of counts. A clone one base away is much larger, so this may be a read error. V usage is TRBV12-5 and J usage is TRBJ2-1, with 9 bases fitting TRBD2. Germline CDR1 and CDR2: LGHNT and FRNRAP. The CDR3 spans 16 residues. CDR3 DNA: TGTGCTAGTGGTTTGTCCGCGGGAGGGGCCTACAATGAGCAGTCCTTC. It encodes CASGLSAGGAYNEQSF.

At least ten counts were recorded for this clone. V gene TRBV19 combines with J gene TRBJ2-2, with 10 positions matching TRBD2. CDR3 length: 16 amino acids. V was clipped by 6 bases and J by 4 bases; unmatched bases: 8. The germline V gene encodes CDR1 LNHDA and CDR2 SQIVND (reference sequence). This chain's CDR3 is CASSLRSSGSTGELFF. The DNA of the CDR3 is TGTGCCAGTAGCCTGAGATCTAGCGGGAGCACCGGGGAGCTGTTTTTT.

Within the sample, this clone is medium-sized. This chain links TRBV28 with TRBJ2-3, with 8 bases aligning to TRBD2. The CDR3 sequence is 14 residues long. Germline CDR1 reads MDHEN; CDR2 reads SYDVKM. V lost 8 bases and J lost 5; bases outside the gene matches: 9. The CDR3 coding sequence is TGTGCCAGCGAACCAGCGGGAGCGGGAGATACGCAGTATTTT. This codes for CASEPAGAGDTQYF.

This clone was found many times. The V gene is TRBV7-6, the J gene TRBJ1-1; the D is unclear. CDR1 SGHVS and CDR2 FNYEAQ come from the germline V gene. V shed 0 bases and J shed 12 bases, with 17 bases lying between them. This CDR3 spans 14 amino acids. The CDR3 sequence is CASSLAQKAGRTFF. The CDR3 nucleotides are TGTGCCAGCAGCTTAGCCCAGAAGGCCGGGCGAACTTTCTTT.

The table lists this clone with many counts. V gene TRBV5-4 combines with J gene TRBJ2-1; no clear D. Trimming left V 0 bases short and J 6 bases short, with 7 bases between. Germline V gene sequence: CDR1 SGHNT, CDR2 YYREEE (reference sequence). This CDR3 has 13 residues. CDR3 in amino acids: CASSLERVNEQFF. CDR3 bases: TGTGCCAGCAGCTTGGAAAGAGTCAATGAGCAGTTCTTC. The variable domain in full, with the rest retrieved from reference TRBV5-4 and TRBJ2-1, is ETGVTQSPTHLIKTRGQQVTLRCSSQSGHNTVSWYQQALGQGPQFIFQYYREEENGRGNFPPRFSGLQFPNYSSELNVNALELDDSALYLCASSLERVNEQFFGPGTRLTVL.

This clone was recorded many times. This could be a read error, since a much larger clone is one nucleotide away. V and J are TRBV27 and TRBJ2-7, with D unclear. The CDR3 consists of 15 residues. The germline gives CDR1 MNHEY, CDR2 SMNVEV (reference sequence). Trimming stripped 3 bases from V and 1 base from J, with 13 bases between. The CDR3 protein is CASSFGASLSYEQYF. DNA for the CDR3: TGTGCCAGCAGTTTCGGCGCTAGTCTATCCTACGAGCAGTACTTC.

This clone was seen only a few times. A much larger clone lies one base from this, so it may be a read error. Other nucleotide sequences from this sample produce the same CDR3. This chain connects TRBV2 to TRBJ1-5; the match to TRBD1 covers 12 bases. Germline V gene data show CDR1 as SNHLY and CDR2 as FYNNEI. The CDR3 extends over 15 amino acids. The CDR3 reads CASSPGTGGGQPQHF. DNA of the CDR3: TGTGCCAGCAGTCCCGGGACAGGGGGCGGTCAGCCCCAGCACTTT.

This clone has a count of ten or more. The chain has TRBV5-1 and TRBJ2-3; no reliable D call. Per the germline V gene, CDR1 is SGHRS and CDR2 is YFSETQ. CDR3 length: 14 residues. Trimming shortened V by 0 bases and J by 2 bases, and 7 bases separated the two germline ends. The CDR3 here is CASSLGPFTDTQYF. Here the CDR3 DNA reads TGCGCCAGCAGCTTGGGACCTTTCACAGATACGCAGTATTTT.

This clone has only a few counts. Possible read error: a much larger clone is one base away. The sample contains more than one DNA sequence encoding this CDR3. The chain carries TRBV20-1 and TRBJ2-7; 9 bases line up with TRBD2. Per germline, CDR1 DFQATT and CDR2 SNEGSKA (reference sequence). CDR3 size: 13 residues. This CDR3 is CSARSGSSYEQYF. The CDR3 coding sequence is TGCAGTGCTCGTAGCGGGAGCTCCTATGAGCAGTACTTC.

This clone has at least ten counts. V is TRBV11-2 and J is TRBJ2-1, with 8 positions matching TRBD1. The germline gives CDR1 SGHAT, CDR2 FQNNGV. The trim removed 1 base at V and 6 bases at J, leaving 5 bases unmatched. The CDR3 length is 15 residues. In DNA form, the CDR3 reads TGTGCCAGCAGCTTAGGAGGCAGGGGGCTCAATGAGCAGTTCTTC. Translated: CASSLGGRGLNEQFF.

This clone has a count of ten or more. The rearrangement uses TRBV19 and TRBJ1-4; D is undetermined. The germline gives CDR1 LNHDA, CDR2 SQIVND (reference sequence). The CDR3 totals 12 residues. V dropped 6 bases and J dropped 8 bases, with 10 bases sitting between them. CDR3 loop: CASRHRGEKLFF. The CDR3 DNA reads TGTGCCAGTAGACACCGAGGGGAAAAACTGTTTTTT.

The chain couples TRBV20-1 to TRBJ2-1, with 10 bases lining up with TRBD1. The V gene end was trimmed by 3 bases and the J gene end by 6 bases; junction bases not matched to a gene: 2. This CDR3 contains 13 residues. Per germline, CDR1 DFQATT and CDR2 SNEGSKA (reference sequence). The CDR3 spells CSARRTGGNEQFF. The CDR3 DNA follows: TGCAGTGCTAGGCGGACAGGGGGCAATGAGCAGTTCTTC.

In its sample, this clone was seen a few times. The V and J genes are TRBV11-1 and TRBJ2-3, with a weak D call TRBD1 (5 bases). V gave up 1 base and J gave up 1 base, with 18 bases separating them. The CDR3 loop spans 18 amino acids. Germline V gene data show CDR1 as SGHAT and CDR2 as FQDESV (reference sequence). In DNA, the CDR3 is TGTGCCAGCAGCTTAGTGGATGGTGGGGCGTCCGGCACAGATACGCAGTATTTT. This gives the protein CASSLVDGGASGTDTQYF.

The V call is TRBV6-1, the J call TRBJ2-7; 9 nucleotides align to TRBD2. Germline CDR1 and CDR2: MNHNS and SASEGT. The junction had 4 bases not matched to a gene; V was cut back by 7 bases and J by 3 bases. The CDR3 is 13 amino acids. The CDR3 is CASKASGVYEQYF. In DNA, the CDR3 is TGTGCCAGCAAGGCTAGCGGGGTCTACGAGCAGTACTTC.

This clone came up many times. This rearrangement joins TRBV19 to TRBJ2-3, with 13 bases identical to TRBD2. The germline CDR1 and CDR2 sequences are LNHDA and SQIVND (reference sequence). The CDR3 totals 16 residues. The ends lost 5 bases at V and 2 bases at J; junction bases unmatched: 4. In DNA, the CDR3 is TGTGCCAGTAGTCCGGGACTAGCGGGAAACACAGATACGCAGTATTTT. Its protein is CASSPGLAGNTDTQYF.

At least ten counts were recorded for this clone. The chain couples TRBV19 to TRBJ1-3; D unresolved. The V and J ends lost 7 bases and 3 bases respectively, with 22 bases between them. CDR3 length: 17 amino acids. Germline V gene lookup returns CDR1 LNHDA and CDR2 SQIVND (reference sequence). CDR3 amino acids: CASTGGVGVGLGNTIYF. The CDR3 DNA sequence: TGTGCCAGTACGGGAGGAGTCGGCGTCGGACTTGGAAACACCATATATTTT. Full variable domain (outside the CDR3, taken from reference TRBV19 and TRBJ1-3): DGGITQSPKYLFRKEGQNVTLSCEQNLNHDAMYWYRQDPGQGLRLIYYSQIVNDFQKGDIAEGYSVSREKKESFPLTVTSAQKNPTAFYLCASTGGVGVGLGNTIYFGEGSWLTVV.

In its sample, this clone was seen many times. Here the CDR3 DNA reads TGCAGTGCTGGCGGGAGAACCCCCGAGCAGTACTTC. Translation gives CSAGGRTPEQYF. The chain recombines TRBV20-1 with TRBJ2-7; TRBD2 agrees at 7 bases. The CDR3 covers 12 residues. V shed 5 bases and J 6 bases; nucleotides not matched to a gene: 7. Germline assignment: CDR1 DFQATT and CDR2 SNEGSKA (reference sequence).